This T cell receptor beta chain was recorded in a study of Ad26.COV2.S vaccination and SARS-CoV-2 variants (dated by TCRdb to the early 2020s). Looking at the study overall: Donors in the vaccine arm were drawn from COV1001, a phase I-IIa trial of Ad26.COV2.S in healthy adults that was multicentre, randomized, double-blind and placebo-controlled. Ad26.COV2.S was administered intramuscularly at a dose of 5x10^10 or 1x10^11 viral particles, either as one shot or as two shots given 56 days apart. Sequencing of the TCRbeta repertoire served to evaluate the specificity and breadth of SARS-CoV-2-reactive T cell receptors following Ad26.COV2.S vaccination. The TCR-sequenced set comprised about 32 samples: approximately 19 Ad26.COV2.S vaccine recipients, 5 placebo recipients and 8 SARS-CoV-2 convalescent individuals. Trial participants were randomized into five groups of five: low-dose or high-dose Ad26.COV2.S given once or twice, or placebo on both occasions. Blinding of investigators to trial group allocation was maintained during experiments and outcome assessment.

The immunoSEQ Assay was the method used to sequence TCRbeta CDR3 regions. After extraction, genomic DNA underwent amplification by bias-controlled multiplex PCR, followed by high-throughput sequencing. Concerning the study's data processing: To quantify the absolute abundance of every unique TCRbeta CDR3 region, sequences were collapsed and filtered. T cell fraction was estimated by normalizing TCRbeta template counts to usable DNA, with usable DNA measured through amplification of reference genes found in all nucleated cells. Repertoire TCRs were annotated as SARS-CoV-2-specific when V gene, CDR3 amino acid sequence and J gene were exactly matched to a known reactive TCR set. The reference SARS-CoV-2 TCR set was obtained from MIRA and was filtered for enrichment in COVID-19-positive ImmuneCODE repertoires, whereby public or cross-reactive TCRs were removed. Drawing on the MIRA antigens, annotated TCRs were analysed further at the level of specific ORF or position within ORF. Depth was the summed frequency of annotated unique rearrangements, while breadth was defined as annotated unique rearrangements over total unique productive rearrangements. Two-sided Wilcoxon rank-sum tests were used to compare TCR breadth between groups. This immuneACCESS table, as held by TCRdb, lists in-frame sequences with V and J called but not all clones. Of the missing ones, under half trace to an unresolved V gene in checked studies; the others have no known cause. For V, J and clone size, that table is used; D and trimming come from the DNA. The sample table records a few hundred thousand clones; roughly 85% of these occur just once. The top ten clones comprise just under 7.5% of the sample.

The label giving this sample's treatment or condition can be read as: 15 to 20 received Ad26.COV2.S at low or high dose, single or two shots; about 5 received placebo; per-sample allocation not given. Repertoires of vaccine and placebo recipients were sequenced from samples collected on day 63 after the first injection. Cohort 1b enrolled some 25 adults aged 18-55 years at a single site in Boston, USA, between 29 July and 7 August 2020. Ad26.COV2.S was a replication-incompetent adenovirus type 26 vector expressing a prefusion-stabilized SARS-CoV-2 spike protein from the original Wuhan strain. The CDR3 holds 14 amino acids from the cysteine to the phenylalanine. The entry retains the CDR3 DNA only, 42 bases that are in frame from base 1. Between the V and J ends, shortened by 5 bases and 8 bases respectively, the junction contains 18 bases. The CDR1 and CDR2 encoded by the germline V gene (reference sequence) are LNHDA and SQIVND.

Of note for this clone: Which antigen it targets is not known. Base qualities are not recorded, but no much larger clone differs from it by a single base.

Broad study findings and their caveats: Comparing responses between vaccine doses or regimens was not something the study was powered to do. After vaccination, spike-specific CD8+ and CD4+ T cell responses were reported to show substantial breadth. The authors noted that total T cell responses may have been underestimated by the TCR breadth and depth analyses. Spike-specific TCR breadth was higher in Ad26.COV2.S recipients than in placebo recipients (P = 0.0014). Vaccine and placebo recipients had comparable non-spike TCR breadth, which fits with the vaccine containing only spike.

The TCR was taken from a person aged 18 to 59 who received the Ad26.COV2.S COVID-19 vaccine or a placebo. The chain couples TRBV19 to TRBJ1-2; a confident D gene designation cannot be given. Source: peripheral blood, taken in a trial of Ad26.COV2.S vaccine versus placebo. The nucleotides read TGTGCCAGTAGTCTCGCTAGGCCTTTGGGGGGCTACACCTTC. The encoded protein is CASSLARPLGGYTF.